This TCR beta chain was captured by sequencing in a study of type 1 and type 2 diabetes patients. This clonotype was seen more than once but under ten times. What it recognizes is unknown. Amplification started from genomic DNA. Multiplex PCR with 30 forward and 13 reverse primers amplified the TCR beta CDR3. MiXCR, applied by TCRdb to the multiplex PCR reads, yields one record per CDR3 protein. The sample includes about 270,000 distinct CDR3 sequences, 40% to 50% of them seen just once. Each diabetic donor fulfilled classification criteria for either type 1 or type 2. The CDR3 has 10 residues. Germline V lookup: CDR1 MGHDK, CDR2 SYGVNS. The V gene lost 0 bases and the J gene lost 11 bases, with 5 bases spanning the gap. Findings and limits, study-wide: Some expanded clones seen only in T1D might occur in additional T2D or control samples. Groups were not age- or gender-matched, which may bias interpretation.

This chain uses TRBV25-1 with TRBJ2-7; the D is unclear. The TCR was taken from a young man with type 2 diabetes. The specimen sequenced was peripheral blood mononuclear cells (PBMCs). This CDR3 is CASSEYPEYF. The CDR3 DNA reads TGTGCCAGCAGTGAATATCCTGAGTACTTC.